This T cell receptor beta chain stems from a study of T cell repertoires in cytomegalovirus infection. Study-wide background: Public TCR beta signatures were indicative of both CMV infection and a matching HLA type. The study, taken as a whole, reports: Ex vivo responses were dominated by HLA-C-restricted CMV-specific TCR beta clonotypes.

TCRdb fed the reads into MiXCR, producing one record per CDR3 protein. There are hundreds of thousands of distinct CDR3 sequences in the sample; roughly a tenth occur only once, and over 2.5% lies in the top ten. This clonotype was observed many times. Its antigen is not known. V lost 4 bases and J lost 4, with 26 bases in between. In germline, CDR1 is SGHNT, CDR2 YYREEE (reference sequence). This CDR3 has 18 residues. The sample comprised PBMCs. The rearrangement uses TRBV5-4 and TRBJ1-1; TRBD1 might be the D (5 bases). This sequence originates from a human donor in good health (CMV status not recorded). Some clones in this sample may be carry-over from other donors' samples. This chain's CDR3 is CASSRGIRQGARGTEAFF. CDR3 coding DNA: TGTGCCAGCAGCCGTGGGATTAGGCAGGGCGCCAGAGGCACTGAAGCTTTCTTT.